This T cell receptor (beta chain) was captured by sequencing in a study of blood T cell repertoires in COVID-19 (dated by TCRdb to the early 2020s). For context, the study as a whole: The collaborator samples originated in the United States, Italy and Spain and spanned the acute and convalescent phases of COVID-19. The prospective study material was composed of cDNA or gDNA derived from T cells, B-cell-depleted T cells, or PBMCs. Subjects who had been exposed to COVID-19, were actively infected with it, or had recovered from it provided the deeply sampled blood TCRbeta repertoires that made up the dataset. A freely available public database, intended as a resource for researchers studying the immune response to SARS-CoV-2, is where the repertoires were released. The samples were drawn from two sources: the first 160 participants of the ongoing ImmuneRACE study, and over 1,000 subjects contributed by 6 global collaborators. A de-identified subject ID, COVID-19 status, age in years and sex were almost always included in the sample metadata. Where available, HLA class I and class II types were taken from metadata supplied by the sample provider and were not determined by assay-based typing.

Collaborating institutions collected whole blood in K2EDTA tubes following their own protocols. For TCRbeta analysis, collaborators shipped samples as frozen whole blood, isolated PBMCs, or DNA extracted from either of those sample types. Overall study outcomes, separate from this receptor: Clinical and demographic metadata were provided uncurated, with the amount varying by source and participant.

Taken from the germline V gene (reference sequence), the CDR1 and CDR2 loops are LNHDA and SQIVND. Trimming at the junction amounts to 7 bases on V and 1 base on J, and the germline ends lie 14 bases apart. Measured from the cysteine to the phenylalanine, the CDR3 is 15 residues long. Just CDR3 DNA is preserved here, 45 bases in frame from base 1. TCRbeta CDR3 regions were amplified from genomic DNA by means of the immunoSEQ Assay, a bias-controlled multiplex PCR. Under the source paper's analysis protocol: The number of nucleated cells in each sample was estimated by amplification of reference gene primers within the assay. To quantify the absolute abundance of each unique TCRbeta CDR3 rearrangement, sequence reads were collapsed and filtered. Productive Simpson clonality was computed per sample as the square root of Simpson's diversity index over productive rearrangements. As stored in TCRdb, this immuneACCESS dataset retains in-frame rearrangements with V and J assigned. A fraction of the clones does not appear; measured against another copy, unresolved V genes explain less than half of the discrepancy, and the remainder lacks a known reason. For V, J and clone size, that table is used; D and trimming come from the DNA. The sample table shows approximately 31,000 clones, and 85% are seen once. Around 9% of the sample is in the top ten clones.

A note on this clone: It has no known antigen specificity. No much larger clone exists at a distance of one base, and base qualities are not known.

The clonotype comes from an elderly man with active COVID-19. Rearrangement joined TRBV19 to TRBJ1-3; the D gene is unclear. The sample taken for sequencing was peripheral blood. For the CDR3, the sequence is CASMKQRRSGNTIYF. The DNA sequence is given as TGTGCCAGTATGAAACAGCGGCGGTCTGGAAACACCATATATTTT. With the portions outside the CDR3 filled from the reference TRBV19 and TRBJ1-3 genes, the complete variable region becomes DGGITQSPKYLFRKEGQNVTLSCEQNLNHDAMYWYRQDPGQGLRLIYYSQIVNDFQKGDIAEGYSVSREKKESFPLTVTSAQKNPTAFYLCASMKQRRSGNTIYFGEGSWLTVV.